Presented here are 4 T cell receptor beta chains from one specimen sequenced in a study of T cell repertoires in cytomegalovirus infection. One entry per CDR3 protein, called by TCRdb with MiXCR from the reads. The repertoire includes 180,000 or so distinct CDR3 sequences, approximately 17% of them detected once, and around 25% sits in the top ten. The sequenced sample consisted of CD8+ T cells from PBMCs. Every receptor here comes from a human donor in good health (CMV status not recorded). Some clones in this sample may be carry-over from other donors' samples.

This clonotype turned up a few times. The genes are TRBV6-6 and TRBJ1-5; D is unclear. The germline CDR1 and CDR2 sequences are MNHNY and SVGAGI (reference sequence). The CDR3 covers 14 residues. The ends were cut back, 4 bases at V and 3 bases at J, with 10 bases in the middle. This CDR3 reads CASSFRHPNQPQHF. In nucleotides, the CDR3 is TGTGCCAGCAGTTTTAGACACCCCAATCAGCCCCAGCATTTT.

This clonotype was found a few times. The CDR3 reads CASSPTTGVNEKLFF. CDR3 DNA: TGTGCCAGCAGCCCCACGACAGGGGTGAATGAAAAACTGTTTTTT. This sequence joins TRBV7-2 and TRBJ1-4; 8 nucleotides line up with TRBD1. J was trimmed by 5 bases and V by 5 bases; bases with no gene match: 7. The CDR3 has 15 residues. The germline V gene has CDR1 SGHTA and CDR2 FQGNSA.

CDR3 amino acids: CASSFEGRTEAFF. In nucleotides, the CDR3 is TGTGCCAGCAGCTTTGAGGGACGGACTGAAGCTTTCTTT. The gene calls are TRBV7-6 and TRBJ1-1; D is possibly TRBD1 (5 bases). Germline-derived CDR1 and CDR2 are SGHVS and FNYEAQ. V was trimmed by 3 bases and J by 5 bases, leaving 10 bases between them. The CDR3 consists of 13 residues.

This clonotype was recorded a few times. The rearrangement joins TRBV4-1 to TRBJ2-3, with 9 bases aligning to TRBD2. V was pared by 0 bases and J by 0 bases, with 4 bases of the junction left unmatched. Germline V gene data show CDR1 as MGHRA and CDR2 as YSYEKL. This CDR3 has 17 residues. CDR3 in amino acids: CASSQDKRGVSTDTQYF. The CDR3 bases are TGCGCCAGCAGCCAAGATAAGCGGGGGGTGAGCACAGATACGCAGTATTTT.